This is a list of T cell receptor beta chains from one sample in a study of blood T cell repertoires in COVID-19. Profiled with immunoSEQ multiplex PCR; TCRdb holds only in-frame clones, not every one. There are around 140,000 clones in the sample; 80% occur only once, and around 3.4% lies in the top ten. Sequenced material: peripheral blood. These receptors came from a man in his 70s who had recovered from COVID-19. Each CDR3 is given with its conserved first and last residue. D genes are given only for firm matches. Expanded clones are given a class, and other clones once, few, many or no size at all.

clone_size	v_call	j_call	d_call	cdr3_nt	cdr3_aa
.	TRBV19	TRBJ2-1	TRBD1	TGTGCCAGTAGTATACTGTTGGGACAGGGAAAAGAGGCCTCCTACAATGAGCAGTTCTTC	CASSILLGQGKEASYNEQFF
few	TRBV6-5	TRBJ1-6	.	TGTGCCAGCAGTTACTCACACGCAAAAACTAATTCACCCCTCCACTTT	CASSYSHAKTNSPLHF
.	TRBV27	TRBJ1-1	.	TGTGCCAGCAGCGCCTTAGGGGAAGTGGCTGAAGCTTTCTTT	CASSALGEVAEAFF
.	TRBV5-1	TRBJ2-2	TRBD2	TGCGCCAGCAGCTTGCCGTTAGCGGGTGGAGGGACCGGGGAGCTGTTTTTT	CASSLPLAGGGTGELFF
few	TRBV11-2	TRBJ2-1	TRBD1	TGTGCCAGCAGCTTACGACAGGGTGGGAATGAGCAGTTCTTC	CASSLRQGGNEQFF
.	TRBV3-1/TRBV3-2	TRBJ2-7	TRBD2	TGTGCCAGCAGCCTCCCCGGGACTAGCGGGATCGACGAGCAGTACTTC	CASSLPGTSGIDEQYF
.	TRBV5-1	TRBJ2-1	.	TGCGCCAGCAGCTTGCAGGGGAGCTCCTACAATGAGCAGTTCTTC	CASSLQGSSYNEQFF
.	TRBV7-2	TRBJ1-5	.	TGTGCCAGCAGCTTCCCAGGTGGCAATCAGCCCCAGCATTTT	CASSFPGGNQPQHF
.	TRBV9	TRBJ1-5	.	TGTGCCAGCAGCCCCACGGCGGGGGGGGTCGGTCAGCCCCAGCATTTT	CASSPTAGGVGQPQHF
.	TRBV28	TRBJ2-7	TRBD2	TGTGCCAGCAGTGCCACTAGCGGGAGTCGGCCCTACGAGCAGTACTTC	CASSATSGSRPYEQYF
few	TRBV4-1	TRBJ1-2	.	TGCGCCAGCAGCCAAGACCCATATGGCTACACCTTC	CASSQDPYGYTF
.	TRBV10-3	TRBJ1-4	TRBD1	TGTGCCATCAGACCGGGACAGGGGTCTAATGAAAAACTGTTTTTT	CAIRPGQGSNEKLFF
.	TRBV6-5	TRBJ1-2	.	TGTGCCAGCAGTTATCAAGAGCGGGACTATGGCTACACCTTC	CASSYQERDYGYTF
.	TRBV19	TRBJ2-7	TRBD2	TGTGCCAGTAGTTTTAGCGGGAACTCCTACGAGCAGTACTTC	CASSFSGNSYEQYF
.	TRBV6-1	TRBJ2-3	TRBD2	TGTGCCAGCAGTGAAGTAGCGGGACTAAGCACAGATACGCAGTATTTT	CASSEVAGLSTDTQYF
.	TRBV12-3/TRBV12-4	TRBJ1-1	TRBD1	TGTGCCAGCAGTTTAGGGTGGACAGGGCCAGCTTTCTTT	CASSLGWTGPAFF
.	TRBV2	TRBJ1-1	.	TGTGCCAGCAGTACATTAGGCGGGACTGAAGCTTTCTTT	CASSTLGGTEAFF
.	TRBV5-6	TRBJ2-7	.	TGTGCCAGCAGCTTAGGCAGGGTCTACGAGCAGTACTTC	CASSLGRVYEQYF
.	TRBV7-2	TRBJ2-2	TRBD1	TGTGCCAGCAGCCCAGGGGGACAGGGTGTCTCCGGGGAGCTGTTTTTT	CASSPGGQGVSGELFF
.	TRBV19	TRBJ2-5	.	TGTGCCAGTAATAAGCGGATCAACCAAGAGACCCAGTACTTC	CASNKRINQETQYF
once	TRBV7-2	TRBJ2-7	TRBD2	TGTGCCAGCAGCCTATCCGGGACTACTATCTACGAGCAGTACTTC	CASSLSGTTIYEQYF
.	TRBV21-1	TRBJ1-2	.	TGTGCCAGCAGCATATGGGCCGTCAGGGGGCTTGGCTACACCTTC	CASSIWAVRGLGYTF
.	TRBV3-1/TRBV3-2	TRBJ2-3	.	TGTGCCAGCAGCCAAGTCTCTACGCAGTATTTT	CASSQVSTQYF
.	TRBV5-5	TRBJ2-1	TRBD2	TGTGCCAGCAGCTTGGGGTCGTCGACTAGCGGGAGGTCCTCCTACAATGAGCAGTTCTTC	CASSLGSSTSGRSSYNEQFF
.	TRBV24-1	TRBJ2-2	.	TGTGCCACCAGTGAGCGGGCGAACACCGGGGAGCTGTTTTTT	CATSERANTGELFF
.	TRBV27	TRBJ2-7	TRBD2	TGTGCCAGCAGGACTAGCGGGAGCGTGCAGTACTTC	CASRTSGSVQYF
.	TRBV2	TRBJ1-6	TRBD1	TGTGCCAGCAGAAAGGACAGGTGGACCGCGTCCCTCCACTTT	CASRKDRWTASLHF
.	TRBV4-1	TRBJ1-5	TRBD1	TGCGCCAGCAGCCAACCAACGACAGGGTTTGGGTCGAGCAATCAGCCCCAGCATTTT	CASSQPTTGFGSSNQPQHF
.	TRBV7-9	TRBJ2-5	.	TGTGCCAGCAGCTGGGCAGGGATCCGAGAGACCCAGTACTTC	CASSWAGIRETQYF
.	TRBV27	TRBJ1-5	TRBD1	TGTGCCAGCAGCCATACAGCCGGACAGGCAAATCAGCCCCAGCATTTT	CASSHTAGQANQPQHF
.	TRBV7-8	TRBJ2-4	TRBD1	TGTGCCAGCAGCGGCCGGGACAGGCCACCCAAAAACATTCAGTACTTC	CASSGRDRPPKNIQYF
.	TRBV5-1	TRBJ2-7	.	TGCGCCAGCAGCTTCGGGGATTATTCCTACGAGCAGTACTTC	CASSFGDYSYEQYF
few	TRBV5-1	TRBJ2-7	TRBD2	TGCGCCAGCAGCTTGGCTAGCGGGAGTTACGAGCAGTACTTC	CASSLASGSYEQYF
once	TRBV11-2	TRBJ2-5	.	TGTGCCAGCAGCTTAGGACTCCCCGGGGCCCAGTACTTC	CASSLGLPGAQYF
.	TRBV5-1	TRBJ2-7	TRBD1	TGCGCCAGCAGCTTGGTGACAGGGGGCTACGAGCAGTACTTC	CASSLVTGGYEQYF
.	TRBV6-4	TRBJ1-2	.	TGTGCCAGCAGTGATTTCCGCAGGGGAATCCACTATGGCTACACCTTC	CASSDFRRGIHYGYTF
.	TRBV18	TRBJ2-3	.	TGTGCCAGCTCACCAAATATGCAGCTAGGCGATACGCAGTATTTT	CASSPNMQLGDTQYF
once	TRBV28	TRBJ1-2	.	TGTGCCAGCACTACAAAGCGTGGCTACACCTTC	CASTTKRGYTF
.	TRBV6-2/TRBV6-3	TRBJ1-2	TRBD1	TGTGCCAGCAGTTACGGACAGGGTAACTATGGCTACACCTTC	CASSYGQGNYGYTF
once	TRBV7-6	TRBJ2-1	TRBD2	TGTGCCAGCAGCTTACCCGAGGGACTAACCTTCCCGGATTACAATGAGCAGTTCTTC	CASSLPEGLTFPDYNEQFF
few	TRBV3-1/TRBV3-2	TRBJ2-3	TRBD1	TGTGCCAGCAGCCACGGGACAGGGGGCATGGCAGATACGCAGTATTTT	CASSHGTGGMADTQYF
.	TRBV25-1	TRBJ2-2	.	TGTGCCAGCAGTGAATTTTGGACGGGGTTTACCGGGGAGCTGTTTTTT	CASSEFWTGFTGELFF
.	TRBV6-2/TRBV6-3	TRBJ2-3	.	TGTGCCAGCAGTTACTCTTTCCCCCAGGGTGGGCCAGATACGCAGTATTTT	CASSYSFPQGGPDTQYF
.	TRBV2	TRBJ2-5	TRBD2	TGTGCCAGCAGTGGACTAGCGGGATTGCCTCCGCAAGAGACCCAGTACTTC	CASSGLAGLPPQETQYF
.	TRBV7-9	TRBJ2-1	.	TGTGCCAGCAGCTTCCCCGGCTACAATGAGCAGTTCTTC	CASSFPGYNEQFF
.	TRBV21-1	TRBJ2-7	.	TGTGCCAGCAGCAATCCCAGGGGTAGCCACGAGCAGTACTTC	CASSNPRGSHEQYF